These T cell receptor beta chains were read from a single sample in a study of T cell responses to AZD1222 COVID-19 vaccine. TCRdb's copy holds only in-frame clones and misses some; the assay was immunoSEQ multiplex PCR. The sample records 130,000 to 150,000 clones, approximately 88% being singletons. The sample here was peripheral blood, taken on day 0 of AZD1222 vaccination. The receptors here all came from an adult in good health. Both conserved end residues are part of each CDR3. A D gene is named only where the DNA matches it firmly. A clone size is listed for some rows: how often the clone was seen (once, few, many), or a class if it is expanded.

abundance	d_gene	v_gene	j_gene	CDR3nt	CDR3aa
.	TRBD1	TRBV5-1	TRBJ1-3	TGCGCCAGCAGCTCGGGACAGACCGATGACACCATATATTTT	CASSSGQTDDTIYF
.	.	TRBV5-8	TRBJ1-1	TGTGCCAGCAGCTTGACCGGGGTAGGTGTCGCTTTCTTT	CASSLTGVGVAFF
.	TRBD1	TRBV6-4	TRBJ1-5	TGTGCCAGCAGTCCCAGGGGGGGCAATCAGCCCCAGCATTTT	CASSPRGGNQPQHF
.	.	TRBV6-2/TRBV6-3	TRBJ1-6	TGTGCCAGCAGCCCAACAGAGGGGCGGAATTCACCCCTCCACTTT	CASSPTEGRNSPLHF
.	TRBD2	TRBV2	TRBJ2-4	TGTGCCAGCAGTCAAGACGGGGGGGCCAAAAACATTCAGTACTTC	CASSQDGGAKNIQYF
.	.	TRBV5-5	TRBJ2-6	TGTGCCAGCAGCTTGGCCGTTGGTTCTGGGGCCAACGTCCTGACTTTC	CASSLAVGSGANVLTF
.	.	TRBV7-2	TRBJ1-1	TGTGCCAGCAGCTTATATCGAGTGAACACTGAAGCTTTCTTT	CASSLYRVNTEAFF
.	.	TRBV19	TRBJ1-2	TGTGCCAGTAGTGTTCCCCGGGGGCGCCGGCATGGCTACACCTTC	CASSVPRGRRHGYTF
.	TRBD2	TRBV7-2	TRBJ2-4	TGTGCCAGCAGCTTAGCCTGGCGGGGGGGAAACATTCAGTACTTC	CASSLAWRGGNIQYF
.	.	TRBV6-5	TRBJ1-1	TGTGCCAGCAGTTACTCGTATGTGGACACTGAAGCTTTCTTT	CASSYSYVDTEAFF
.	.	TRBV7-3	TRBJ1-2	TGTGCCAGCAGCTCCGGGACGGCCGCGAGCTACACCTTC	CASSSGTAASYTF
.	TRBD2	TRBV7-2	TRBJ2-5	TGTGCCAGCAGCTCCGGACTAGCGGGGGTCGAGGAGACCCAGTACTTC	CASSSGLAGVEETQYF
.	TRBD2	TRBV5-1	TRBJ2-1	TGCGCCAGCAGCTCCGTAGCGGGGGACAATGAGCAGTTCTTC	CASSSVAGDNEQFF
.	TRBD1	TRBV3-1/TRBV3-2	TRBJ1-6	TGTGCCTGTCAGGACAGGTGGAATTCACCCCTCCACTTT	CACQDRWNSPLHF
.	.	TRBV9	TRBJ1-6	TGTGCCAGCAGCGTAGAACAGACTAATTCACCCCTCCACTTT	CASSVEQTNSPLHF
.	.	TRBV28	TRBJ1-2	TGTGCCAGCAGTTCAGAGGGGAGTTACACCTTC	CASSSEGSYTF
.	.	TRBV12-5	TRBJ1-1	TGTGCTAGTGGTTTGGGGTGGACAGCGTTGAACACTGAAGCTTTCTTT	CASGLGWTALNTEAFF
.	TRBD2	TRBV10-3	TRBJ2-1	TGTGCCATCAGCATCCACGGGGGGGCCGTGGCCAATGAGCAGTTCTTC	CAISIHGGAVANEQFF
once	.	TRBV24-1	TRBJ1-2	TGTGCCACCAGTGATTTCTTCGATGGCTACACCTTC	CATSDFFDGYTF
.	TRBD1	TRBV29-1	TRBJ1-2	TGCAGCGTCCTGACAGGGGACTATGGCTACACCTTC	CSVLTGDYGYTF
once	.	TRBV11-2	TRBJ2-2	TGTGCCAGCAGCTTAGTCGCGGGGTCGAACACCGGGGAGCTGTTTTTT	CASSLVAGSNTGELFF
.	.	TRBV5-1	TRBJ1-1	TGCGCCAGCAGCTTGTCGGCAGGGGCGGTCACTGAAGCTTTCTTT	CASSLSAGAVTEAFF
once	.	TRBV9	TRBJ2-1	TGTGCCAGCAGCGTAGGATCTTCCTATAATGAGCAGTTCTTC	CASSVGSSYNEQFF
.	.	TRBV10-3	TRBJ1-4	TGTGCCATCAGTGAGTCCAGTCAAGCTAATGAAAAACTGTTTTTT	CAISESSQANEKLFF
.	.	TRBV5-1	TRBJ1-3	TGCGCCAGCAGCTTGGGGCTGCGACAGGTTAACACCATATATTTT	CASSLGLRQVNTIYF
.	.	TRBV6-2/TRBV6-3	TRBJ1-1	TGTGCCAGCAGTTACCGGGACTCAGGCCACACTGAAGCTTTCTTT	CASSYRDSGHTEAFF
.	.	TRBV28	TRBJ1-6	TGTGCCAGCAGTTTTCGGGCCTCCTATAATTCACCCCTCCACTTT	CASSFRASYNSPLHF
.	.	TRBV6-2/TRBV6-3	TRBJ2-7	TGTGCCAGCAGTTCCTACCCAGTTTCCTACGAGCAGTACTTC	CASSSYPVSYEQYF
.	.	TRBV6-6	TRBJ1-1	TGTGCCAGCAGCCACTCAGGGCTTCAGAACACTGAAGCTTTCTTT	CASSHSGLQNTEAFF
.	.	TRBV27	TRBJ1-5	TGTGCCAGCAGAGGCAGGCCTAATCAGCCCCAGCATTTT	CASRGRPNQPQHF
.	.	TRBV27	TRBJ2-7	TGTGCCAGCAGTCAATCGTCGGGACGCACCTACGAGCAGTACTTC	CASSQSSGRTYEQYF
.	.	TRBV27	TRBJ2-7	TGTGCCAGCAGTTTGGCCCGAGGTTACGAGCAGTACTTC	CASSLARGYEQYF
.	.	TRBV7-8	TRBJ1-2	TGTGCCAGCAGCCCCGAGAGGGGCGTACGCGGCTACACCTTC	CASSPERGVRGYTF
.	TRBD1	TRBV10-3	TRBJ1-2	TGTGCCATCAAGCGACAGGGCAACTATGGCTACACCTTC	CAIKRQGNYGYTF
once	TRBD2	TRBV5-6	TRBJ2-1	TGTGCCAGCAGCTTGAACCAGGGAGGGAGCTCCTACAATGAGCAGTTCTTC	CASSLNQGGSSYNEQFF
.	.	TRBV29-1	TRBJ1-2	TGCAGCGCCGTGACAGGAGGTAACTATGGCTACACCTTC	CSAVTGGNYGYTF
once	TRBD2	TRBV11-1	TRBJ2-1	TGTGCCAGCAAAGCGGGGGTCCCCTACAATGAGCAGTTCTTC	CASKAGVPYNEQFF
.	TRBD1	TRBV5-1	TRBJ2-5	TGCGCCAGCAGCTTAGGACAGGGAGGCGAGACCCAGTACTTC	CASSLGQGGETQYF
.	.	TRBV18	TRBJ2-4	TGTGCCAGCTCACCACCTGAGGGCTTCAAAAACATTCAGTACTTC	CASSPPEGFKNIQYF
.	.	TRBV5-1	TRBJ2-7	TGCGCCAGCAGCTCGACAGGTGAGAGAACTCAAGGCAATTTCTTC	CASSSTGERTQGNFF
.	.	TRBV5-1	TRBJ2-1	TGCGCCAGCAGCTTGGGTGGAAGCGAGCAGTTCTTC	CASSLGGSEQFF
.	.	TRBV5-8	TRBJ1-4	TGTGCCAGCAGCCCGGAGGGACACGGGAATGAAAAACTGTTTTTT	CASSPEGHGNEKLFF
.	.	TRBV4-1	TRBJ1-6	TGCGCCAGCAGGCTAAACCAGGGTCATAATTCACCCCTCCACTTT	CASRLNQGHNSPLHF
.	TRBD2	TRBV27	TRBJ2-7	TGTGCCAGCAGCGATAGCGGGGCTACCTCCTACGAGCAGTACTTC	CASSDSGATSYEQYF
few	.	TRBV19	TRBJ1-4	TGTGCCAGTAGTCTCGGGCGGTATAATGAAAAACTGTTTTTT	CASSLGRYNEKLFF
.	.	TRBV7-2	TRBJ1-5	TGTGCCAGCAGCTCCAGCCGGCGTCAGCCCCAGCATTTT	CASSSSRRQPQHF
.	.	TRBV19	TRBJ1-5	TGTGCCAGTAGTTCCGCACAGGGTAGGTTAAGGGGTCAGCCCCAGCATTTT	CASSSAQGRLRGQPQHF
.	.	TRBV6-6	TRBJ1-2	TGTGCCAGCACTCGGGTCGGGCTAGGGGGCTACACCTTC	CASTRVGLGGYTF
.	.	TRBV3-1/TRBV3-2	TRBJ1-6	TGTGCCAGCGCTAGCTCCTATAATTCACCCCTCCACTTT	CASASSYNSPLHF
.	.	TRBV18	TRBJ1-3	TGTGCCAGCTCACCGGACGGAAGCTCTGGAAACACCATATATTTT	CASSPDGSSGNTIYF
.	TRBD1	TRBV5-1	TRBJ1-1	TGCGCCAGCAGCTCACAAGTTAGACAGGGGGCCGAGGCTTTCTTT	CASSSQVRQGAEAFF
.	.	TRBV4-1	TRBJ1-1	TGCGCCAGCAGCCAAGTGAGGACAGCGAACACTGAAGCTTTCTTT	CASSQVRTANTEAFF
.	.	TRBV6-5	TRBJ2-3	TGTGCCAGCTTCCGGACGGGCACAGATACGCAGTATTTT	CASFRTGTDTQYF